This is a list of T cell receptor beta chains from one sample in a study of identical twins. MiXCR, applied by TCRdb to the 5' RACE reads, yields one record per CDR3 protein. The sample carries about 220,000 distinct CDR3 sequences, 6.5% to 9% recorded once. This sample was also put to use in a study of yellow fever vaccine responses in identical twins.

Material: CD8+ T cells sorted from blood. The source of these receptors is a young woman in good health. Both conserved end residues are part of each CDR3. D genes are given only for firm matches. Clone size is shown for a subset of rows, as once, few, many or a class of expanded clone.

cdr3_length	d_call	v_call	j_call	clone_size	cdr3_aa	cdr3_nt
18	-	TRBV7-9	TRBJ2-2	few	CASSSPLLDQGNTGELFF	TGTGCCAGCAGCTCGCCGCTTTTGGACCAGGGCAACACCGGGGAGCTGTTTTTT
11	-	TRBV5-1	TRBJ2-7	many	CASSFGDQQYF	TGCGCCAGCAGCTTCGGGGACCAGCAGTACTTC
18	-	TRBV3-1	TRBJ2-2	few	CASSQAQDILANTGELFF	TGTGCCAGCAGCCAAGCCCAAGACATACTAGCGAACACCGGGGAGCTGTTTTTT
15	-	TRBV25-1	TRBJ1-2	few	CASSPWGDGQAGYTF	TGTGCCAGCAGTCCATGGGGGGACGGCCAAGCTGGCTACACCTTC
21	TRBD2	TRBV6-8	TRBJ2-1	few	CASSHRRSGRCGGYWGNEQFF	TGTGCCAGCAGTCATCGCCGATCCGGACGGTGCGGGGGGTACTGGGGCAATGAGCAGTTCTTC
16	-	TRBV18	TRBJ2-3	few	CASSPVGAAPTDTQYF	TGTGCCAGCTCACCAGTGGGGGCGGCTCCCACAGATACGCAGTATTTT
15	-	TRBV12-3/TRBV12-4	TRBJ2-7	few	CASKYGTAVSYEQYF	TGTGCCAGCAAATACGGGACGGCCGTCTCCTACGAGCAGTACTTC
15	TRBD2	TRBV29-1	TRBJ2-1	many	CSVEISGRDYNEQFF	TGCAGCGTTGAAATTAGCGGGAGGGATTACAATGAGCAGTTCTTC
15	-	TRBV10-1	TRBJ2-7	few	CASSPLQPDSYEQYF	TGCGCCAGCAGTCCACTCCAACCCGACTCCTACGAGCAGTACTTC
17	-	TRBV9	TRBJ2-2	many	CASSVQPEGANTGELFF	TGTGCCAGCAGCGTACAACCCGAGGGAGCGAACACCGGGGAGCTGTTTTTT
17	TRBD2	TRBV3-1	TRBJ2-1	many	CASSHDGTTRAGNEQFF	TGTGCCAGCAGCCACGACGGGACTACCCGAGCTGGCAATGAGCAGTTCTTC
17	TRBD2	TRBV7-6	TRBJ2-5	few	CASSFRSGLAGRETQYF	TGTGCCAGCAGCTTTAGGAGCGGGCTAGCGGGGAGAGAGACCCAGTACTTC
13	-	TRBV5-4	TRBJ2-2	-	CAMAGELAGELFF	TGTGCCATGGCCGGGGAGCTGGCCGGGGAGCTGTTTTTT
16	-	TRBV12-3/TRBV12-4	TRBJ2-1	-	CASSHTGPITYNEQFF	TGTGCCAGCAGCCACACCGGGCCCATTACCTACAATGAGCAGTTCTTC
12	-	TRBV19	TRBJ2-1	many	CASSRLGEEQFF	TGTGCCAGTAGTAGGTTGGGGGAGGAGCAGTTCTTC
15	-	TRBV28	TRBJ2-5	-	CASSLRLAPQETQYF	TGTGCCAGCAGTTTACGGCTAGCTCCGCAAGAGACCCAGTACTTC
15	-	TRBV7-9	TRBJ2-5	-	CASIPGRDGQETQYF	TGTGCCAGCATTCCTGGTCGGGACGGACAAGAGACCCAGTACTTC
15	-	TRBV6-5	TRBJ2-7	once	CASSYSYGDSYEQYF	TGTGCCAGCAGTTACTCGTACGGGGACTCCTACGAGCAGTACTTC
16	TRBD2	TRBV27	TRBJ2-1	-	CASRTGTSGRNDEQFF	TGTGCCAGCAGAACCGGGACTAGCGGGAGGAACGATGAGCAGTTCTTC
19	TRBD2	TRBV9	TRBJ2-3	few	CASSSNAGSGGVDTDTQYF	TGTGCCAGCAGCTCCAACGCGGGTAGCGGGGGGGTAGACACAGATACGCAGTATTTT
13	TRBD2	TRBV14	TRBJ2-3	-	CASSQDWREAQYF	TGTGCCAGCAGCCAAGACTGGCGGGAGGCGCAGTATTTT
14	-	TRBV7-9	TRBJ2-2	many	CASSQPGHFGELFF	TGTGCCAGCAGTCAACCGGGACATTTCGGGGAGCTGTTTTTT
17	TRBD1	TRBV3-1	TRBJ1-1	-	CASSQVTGGVVNTEAFF	TGTGCCAGCAGCCAAGTGACAGGGGGCGTCGTGAACACTGAAGCTTTCTTT
13	-	TRBV24-1	TRBJ2-7	-	CATSDSSGYEQYF	TGTGCCACCAGTGACTCAAGCGGTTACGAGCAGTACTTC
11	-	TRBV12-3/TRBV12-4	TRBJ2-7	many	CASSDFYEQYF	TGTGCCAGCAGCGACTTCTACGAGCAGTACTTC
16	-	TRBV4-1	TRBJ1-4	many	CASSQETGGANEKLFF	TGCGCCAGCAGCCAAGAGACAGGAGGGGCTAATGAAAAACTGTTTTTT
19	TRBD2	TRBV24-1	TRBJ2-1	-	CATSDGLAGGRASYNEQFF	TGTGCCACCAGTGATGGACTAGCGGGAGGTCGAGCGTCCTACAATGAGCAGTTCTTC
16	TRBD1	TRBV7-9	TRBJ1-4	many	CASSAWTTGGNEKLFF	TGTGCCAGCAGCGCCTGGACGACAGGGGGGAATGAAAAACTGTTTTTT
14	-	TRBV29-1	TRBJ2-3	few	CSVETGEGPDTQYF	TGCAGCGTTGAAACGGGAGAGGGGCCAGATACGCAGTATTTT
14	-	TRBV24-1	TRBJ2-1	few	CATSELDGYNEQFF	TGTGCCACCAGTGAACTCGACGGGTACAATGAGCAGTTCTTC
15	-	TRBV12-3/TRBV12-4	TRBJ1-1	many	CASSLMGAGDTEAFF	TGTGCCAGCAGTTTGATGGGGGCAGGTGACACTGAAGCTTTCTTT
18	-	TRBV3-1	TRBJ2-5	-	CASSQEPPGTAREETQYF	TGTGCCAGCAGCCAAGAACCGCCTGGGACGGCTAGAGAAGAGACCCAGTACTTC
20	-	TRBV11-1	TRBJ1-2	-	CASSPPEGRGLAVPLHGYTF	TGTGCCAGCAGCCCTCCAGAAGGGAGGGGCTTGGCGGTCCCCCTTCATGGCTACACCTTC
12	-	TRBV24-1	TRBJ2-1	many	CATVADNNEQFF	TGTGCCACCGTGGCGGATAACAATGAGCAGTTCTTC
13	TRBD2	TRBV29-1	TRBJ2-5	-	CSARTSGDETQYF	TGCAGCGCCCGGACTAGCGGGGATGAGACCCAGTACTTC
18	TRBD1	TRBV5-1	TRBJ2-6	-	CASSLGTGENSGANVLTF	TGCGCCAGCAGCTTGGGGACAGGGGAGAACTCTGGGGCCAACGTCCTGACTTTC
15	-	TRBV2	TRBJ2-1	-	CASSEAQDRPNEQFF	TGTGCCAGCAGTGAAGCGCAGGACAGACCAAATGAGCAGTTCTTC